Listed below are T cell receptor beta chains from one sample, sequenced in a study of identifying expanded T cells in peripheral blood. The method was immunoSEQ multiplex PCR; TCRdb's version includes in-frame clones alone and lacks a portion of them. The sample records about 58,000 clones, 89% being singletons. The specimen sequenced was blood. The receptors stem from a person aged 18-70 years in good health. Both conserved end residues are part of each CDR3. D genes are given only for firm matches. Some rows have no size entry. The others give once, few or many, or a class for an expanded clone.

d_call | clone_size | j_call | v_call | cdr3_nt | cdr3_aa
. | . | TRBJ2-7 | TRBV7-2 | TGTGCCAGCAGCTTAGCGCTCCGCTCCTACGAGCAGTACTTC | CASSLALRSYEQYF
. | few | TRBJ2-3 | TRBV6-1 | TGTGCCAGCAAGACCGATTTAGGGACAGATACGCAGTATTTT | CASKTDLGTDTQYF
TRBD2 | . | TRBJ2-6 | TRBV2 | TGTGCCAGCAGTGGTCTAGTAGCGGGAGTATCTGGGGCCAACGTCCTGACTTTC | CASSGLVAGVSGANVLTF
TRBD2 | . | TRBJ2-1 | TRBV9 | TGTGCCAGCAGCGTAGGAAGCGGGGGCTACAATGAGCAGTTCTTC | CASSVGSGGYNEQFF
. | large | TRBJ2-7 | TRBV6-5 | TGTGCCAGCAGTTACTCCGGGGACGACGAGCAGTACTTC | CASSYSGDDEQYF
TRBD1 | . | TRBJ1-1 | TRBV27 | TGTGCCAGCAGTGGACAGGGAAACACTGAAGCTTTCTTT | CASSGQGNTEAFF
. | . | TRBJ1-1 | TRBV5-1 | TGCGCCAGCAGCTTGAGTGGGGCACCAGCTGAAGCTTTCTTT | CASSLSGAPAEAFF
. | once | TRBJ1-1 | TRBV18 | TGTGCCAGCTCACCCACCCGGGACACTGAAGCTTTCTTT | CASSPTRDTEAFF
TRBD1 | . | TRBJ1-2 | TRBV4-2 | TGTGCCAGCAGCCAAGCCTTACAGGGGCCCATTGGGTATGGCTACACCTTC | CASSQALQGPIGYGYTF
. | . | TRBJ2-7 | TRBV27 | TGTGCCAGCAGTTTGGGAGGTGGCTTGGGCCCCTACGAGCAGTACTTC | CASSLGGGLGPYEQYF
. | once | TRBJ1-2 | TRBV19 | TGTGCCAGTAGCGGGCCGTTGGAGTACTATGGCTACACCTTC | CASSGPLEYYGYTF
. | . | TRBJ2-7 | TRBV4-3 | TGCGCCAGCAGCCAAGATTTGGGCAGCTCCTACGAGCAGTACTTC | CASSQDLGSSYEQYF
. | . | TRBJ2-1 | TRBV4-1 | TGCGCCAGCAGCCAAGATAGATCTTCGGGAGAGCAGTTCTTC | CASSQDRSSGEQFF
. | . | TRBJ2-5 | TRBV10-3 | TGTGCCATCAGTGAGGGGGAGACCCAGTACTTC | CAISEGETQYF
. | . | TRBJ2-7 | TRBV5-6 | TGTGCCAGCAGCTTCGGAACTGTCGGCTACGAGCAGTACTTC | CASSFGTVGYEQYF
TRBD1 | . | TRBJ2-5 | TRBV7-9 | TGTGCCAGCAGTCGTAGAACCGGGACAGAAGAGACCCAGTACTTC | CASSRRTGTEETQYF
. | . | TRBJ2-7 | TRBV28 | TGTGCCAGCAGTTTAGTACAGCGCTACGAGCAGTACTTC | CASSLVQRYEQYF
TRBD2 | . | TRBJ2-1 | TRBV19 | TGTGCCAGTAGTACACAGTGGGCCCTAGCGGTCAATGAGCAGTTCTTC | CASSTQWALAVNEQFF
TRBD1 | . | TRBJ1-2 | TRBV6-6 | TGTGCCAGCAGCCCGGACCGGGACAGAACAAACTATGGCTACACCTTC | CASSPDRDRTNYGYTF
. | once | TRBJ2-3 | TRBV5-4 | TGTGCCAGCAGCTTGGACTCCACCCCTAGCACAGATACGCAGTATTTT | CASSLDSTPSTDTQYF
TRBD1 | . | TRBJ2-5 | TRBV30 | TGTGCCTGGAGTGTTTGGACAGGTACAGAGACCCAGTACTTC | CAWSVWTGTETQYF
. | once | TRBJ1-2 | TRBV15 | TGTGCCACCAGCCCAGGGGATTTCAACTATGGCTACACCTTC | CATSPGDFNYGYTF
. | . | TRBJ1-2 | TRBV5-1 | TGCGCCAGCAGCTACGAAGACAACCTAAATGGCTACACCTTC | CASSYEDNLNGYTF
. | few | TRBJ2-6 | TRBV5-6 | TGTGCCAGCAGCCAGACGCTCTCACAGGCCAACGTCCTGACTTTC | CASSQTLSQANVLTF
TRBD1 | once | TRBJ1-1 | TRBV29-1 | TGCAGCGGTTCCGGGACAGGGGGCGGGGTGAACACTGAAGCTTTCTTT | CSGSGTGGGVNTEAFF
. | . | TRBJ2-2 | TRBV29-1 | TGCAGCGTCCACAGAGTAACCGGGGAGCTGTTTTTT | CSVHRVTGELFF
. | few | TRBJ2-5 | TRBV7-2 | TGTGCCAGCAGCCCGCGACAGGACCAAGAGACCCAGTACTTC | CASSPRQDQETQYF
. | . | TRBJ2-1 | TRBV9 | TGTGCCAGCAGCGTAGGCCCGCTAGCTTATGAGCAGTTCTTC | CASSVGPLAYEQFF
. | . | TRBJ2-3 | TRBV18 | TGTGCCAGCTCCCTTGGGACGCCGGCCGATACGCAGTATTTT | CASSLGTPADTQYF
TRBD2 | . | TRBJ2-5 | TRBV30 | TGTGCCTGGAGTAAAGGACTAGCGGGACAAGAGACCCAGTACTTC | CAWSKGLAGQETQYF
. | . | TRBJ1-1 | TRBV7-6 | TGTGCCAGCAGCTTAGGTTCTAGGACTGAAGCTTTCTTT | CASSLGSRTEAFF
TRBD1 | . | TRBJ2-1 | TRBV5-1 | TGCGCCAGCAGCCCCGGGACAGGGGGTTCAAATGAGCAGTTCTTC | CASSPGTGGSNEQFF
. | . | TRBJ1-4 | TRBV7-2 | TGTGCCAGCAGCGTCTACGACGGATGGGGGGAAAAACTGTTTTTT | CASSVYDGWGEKLFF
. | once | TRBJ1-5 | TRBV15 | TGTGCCACTTACCCCCCCAGGGGCCAAAATAGGGCTCAGCCCCAGCATTTT | CATYPPRGQNRAQPQHF
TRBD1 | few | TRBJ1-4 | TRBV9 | TGTGCCAGCAGCGAGGGGGCTACGGGATCAATGAAGGAACTGTTTTTT | CASSEGATGSMKELFF
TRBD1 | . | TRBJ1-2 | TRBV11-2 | TGTGCCAGCAGCTTAGGGTTTCAGGGGGCGCGAGGCTACACCTTC | CASSLGFQGARGYTF
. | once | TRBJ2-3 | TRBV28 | TGTGCCAGCAGGACGGACGGAAGCCTCACAGATACGCAGTATTTT | CASRTDGSLTDTQYF
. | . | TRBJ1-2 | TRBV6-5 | TGTGCCAGCAGTTACGGGGGCTATGGCTACACCTTC | CASSYGGYGYTF
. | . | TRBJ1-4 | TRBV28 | TGTGCCAGCAGTCCCCCCGGGGGTTCAAATGAAAAACTGTTTTTT | CASSPPGGSNEKLFF
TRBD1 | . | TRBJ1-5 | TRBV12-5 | TGTGCTAGTACACAGGGGGCGAATCAGCCCCAGCATTTT | CASTQGANQPQHF
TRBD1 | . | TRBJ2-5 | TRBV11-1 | TGTGCCAGCAGCTTACCCGGGACAGGGAAAGAGACCCAGTACTTC | CASSLPGTGKETQYF
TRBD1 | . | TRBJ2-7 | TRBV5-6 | TGTGCCAGCAGCTTTGGGGACAGGGGGCAAGGCGAGCAGTACTTC | CASSFGDRGQGEQYF